The source of this TCR beta chain is a study of relationships among human T cell subsets. Findings and caveats of the study: Clones with over 100 reads held over 55% of CD8+ cytotoxic sequences.

In regard to this clonotype: Antigen unknown.

The CDR3 has 15 amino acids. Germline V gene data show CDR1 as MDHEN and CDR2 as SYDVKM. Losses at the gene ends were 6 bases for V and 7 bases for J; bases not matched to a gene: 7. TCR alpha and beta CDR3s were amplified from mRNA by semiquantitative ARM-PCR. Exponential amplification used communal superprimers after tagged nested gene-specific primers in ARM-PCR. TCRdb passed the multiplex PCR reads through MiXCR, listing each CDR3 protein once. The sample yields approximately 15,000 distinct CDR3 sequences, about 60% seen once. The sample taken for sequencing was total T cells sorted from blood. The rearrangement links TRBV28 to TRBJ2-1; TRBD2 matches at 12 bases. The TCR sequence derives from a man in his forties in good health. The CDR3 DNA is TGTGCCAGCAGGCCCCCCGGGACTAGCGGGAATGAGCAGTTCTTC. Translation gives CASRPPGTSGNEQFF.